The 16 T cell receptor beta chains given below trace back to one sample, sequenced in a study of kidney transplant recipient with SARS-CoV-2 infection. In TCRdb, the reads were re-called with MiXCR into one record per CDR3 protein. The table shows roughly 250,000 distinct CDR3 sequences, with around 30% occurring only once. The sequenced sample was a blood sample, obtained at baseline and between days 110 and 120 from a kidney transplant recipient. The receptors shown here come from a male patient in his 30s who had COVID-19 and was a kidney transplant recipient. The graft donor may have given rise to some T cells.

This clonotype was counted at least ten times. The chain couples TRBV5-6 to TRBJ2-3, with unresolved D. The V and J ends lost 4 bases and 6 bases respectively, with 12 bases between them. CDR1 is SGHDT, CDR2 YYEEEE, per germline. The CDR3 loop spans 13 amino acids. The CDR3 region is CASSLRPGDTQYF. The CDR3 nucleotides are TGTGCCAGCAGCCTCCGACCTGGGGATACGCAGTATTTT.

Comments on this clonotype: One base away lies a much larger clone, so this may be a sequencing read error. This chain connects TRBV11-3 to TRBJ1-3, with D uncertain. V was shortened by 6 bases and J by 1 base, with 4 bases between the two germline ends. Germline V CDR1 and CDR2: SGHNT, YENEEA. This CDR3 spans 12 amino acids. DNA for the CDR3: TGTGCCAGCAGTCAGTCTGGAAACACCATATATTTT. Amino acid sequence: CASSQSGNTIYF.

A single count supports this clonotype. This may arise from a read error, as a much more abundant clone is one base away. Given the absence of the conserved phenylalanine or tryptophan at the CDR3 end, a read error is likely. V and J are TRBV24-1 and TRBJ1-2; D perhaps matches TRBD1 (5 bases). CDR3 length: 13 residues. Germline assignment: CDR1 KGHDR and CDR2 SFDVKD. The ends were cut back, 6 bases at V and 5 bases at J, with 12 bases in the middle. The CDR3 nucleotides are TGTGCCACCAGTTATACGGGGGATTATGGCTACACCTCC. It translates to CATSYTGDYGYTS.

V and J are TRBV10-1 and TRBJ1-2, with D hard to call. With 5 bases removed from V and 4 bases from J, the gap between germline ends came to 23 bases. Germline-derived CDR1 and CDR2 are WNHNN and SYGVQD (reference sequence). CDR3 size: 17 residues. CDR3 bases: TGCGCCAGCAGTAAGGAGACAAGATCGCGAAAGACCTATGGCTACACCTTC. Encoded protein: CASSKETRSRKTYGYTF.

On this clonotype itself: It may be a read error: a sequence one base away is much more abundant. This chain connects TRBV2 to TRBJ1-6, with 8 positions matching TRBD1. The germline CDR1 and CDR2 sequences are SNHLY and FYNNEI. CDR3 length: 15 amino acids. The CDR3 DNA follows: TGTGCCGGCAGTGAATTACAGGGGGTTGGATCACCCCTCCACTTT. Its protein is CAGSELQGVGSPLHF.

Ten or more counts support this clonotype. The V and J genes are TRBV20-1 and TRBJ2-1; the match to TRBD2 covers 8 bases. With V trimmed by 5 bases and J by 4 bases, 7 bases remained unmatched. The CDR3 consists of 14 residues. Germline V gene data show CDR1 as DFQATT and CDR2 as SNEGSKA (reference sequence). CDR3 protein: CSAQSGSGYNEQFF. CDR3 nucleotides: TGCAGTGCTCAGAGCGGGAGTGGGTACAATGAGCAGTTCTTC.

This clonotype was observed at least ten times. This chain connects TRBV5-1 to TRBJ2-7, with no clear D. The CDR3 has 14 residues. Germline-derived CDR1 and CDR2 are SGHRS and YFSETQ. V was clipped by 0 bases and J by 3 bases, with 10 bases between them. The CDR3 DNA sequence: TGCGCCAGCAGCTTGGCCGGACGAAACTACGAGCAGTACTTC. Its protein is CASSLAGRNYEQYF.

This clonotype was seen a single time. A much larger clone is a single base away; this may be a read error. The chain combines TRBV9 with TRBJ1-1; possibly TRBD1 for D (6 bases). Trimming took 0 bases from V and 5 from J, leaving 20 bases between them. Per the germline V gene, CDR1 is SGDLS and CDR2 is YYNGEE. The CDR3 consists of 17 residues. CDR3 bases: TGTGCCAGCAGCGTAGGACCCCCAGGCAGGGGTGTAACTGAAGCTTTCTTT. Encoded protein: CASSVGPPGRGVTEAFF.

Worth noting for this clonotype: This clone may be a read error of a much larger clone one base away. The chain couples TRBV7-7 to TRBJ2-5; 7 bases fit TRBD1. The CDR3 runs 15 residues. Trimming cost V 5 bases and J 9 bases; bases outside gene matches: 15. The germline CDR1 and CDR2 sequences are SSHAT and FNYEAQ (reference sequence). The CDR3: CASSPQTGVELPQYF. The CDR3 DNA reads TGTGCCAGCAGCCCCCAAACAGGGGTTGAATTGCCCCAGTACTTC.

The sample holds many counts of this clonotype. The chain uses TRBV29-1 and TRBJ1-3; D possibly corresponds to TRBD1 (6 bases). The CDR3 is 13 residues long. Germline lookup yields CDR1 SQVTM and CDR2 ANQGSEA. The V end was cut by 6 bases, the J end by 6 bases, with 15 bases between. CDR3 amino acids: CSVDRIDLNTIYF. Written as DNA, the CDR3 is TGCAGCGTAGACAGGATCGACTTAAACACCATATATTTT.

Many counts were recorded for this clonotype. The V and J genes are TRBV14 and TRBJ2-7; 8 bases agree with TRBD1. The V gene end was trimmed by 6 bases and the J gene end by 5 bases; junction bases not matched to a gene: 15. CDR1 is SGHDN, CDR2 FVKESK, per germline. The CDR3 consists of 16 residues. The CDR3 DNA reads TGTGCCAGCAGTCACCGTGGGGGCAGGGGGCTCGACGAGCAGTACTTC. Its translation is CASSHRGGRGLDEQYF.

This clonotype has more than one count but fewer than ten. A much larger clonotype is one base distant, so this may be a read error. V usage is TRBV6-1 and J usage is TRBJ1-2; D is unclear. V gave up 5 bases and J gave up 4 bases, with 23 bases separating them. Looked up from germline, CDR1 is MNHNS and CDR2 is SASEGT. The CDR3 loop spans 17 amino acids. This CDR3 reads CASSRYLGGRKTYGYTF. The CDR3 DNA reads TGTGCCAGCAGTAGATACTTAGGTGGGAGAAAGACCTATGGCTACACCTTC.

This clonotype was found a few times. This sequence joins TRBV6-2 or TRBV6-3 and TRBJ1-1; 10 bases fit TRBD1. The V and J ends lost 5 bases and 11 bases, in that order; junction bases with no gene match: 5. This CDR3 region has 12 residues. The germline gives CDR1 MNHEY, CDR2 SVGEGT. The CDR3 sequence is CASSRLDRGAFF. The DNA of the CDR3 is TGTGCCAGCAGTAGACTGGACAGGGGGGCTTTCTTT.

On this clonotype itself: A much larger clone is a single base away; this may be a read error. The CDR3 region is CASSIITGGEQYF. In DNA, the CDR3 is TGCGCCAGCAGCATAATTACAGGGGGCGAGCAGTACTTC. The chain carries TRBV5-1 and TRBJ2-7, with 8 positions matching TRBD1. The CDR3 loop spans 13 amino acids. Trimming removed 4 bases from V and 6 bases from J; junction bases left unmatched: 6. The V gene's germline CDR1 is SGHRS and CDR2 YFSETQ.

This clonotype was counted at least ten times. This sequence joins TRBV7-3 and TRBJ2-2; 8 bases align to TRBD2. V was clipped by 5 bases and J by 6 bases; unmatched bases: 8. Germline V lookup: CDR1 SGHTA, CDR2 FQGTGA. The CDR3 consists of 15 residues. CDR3 region: CASSLSGIGAGELFF. DNA of the CDR3: TGTGCCAGCAGCCTTAGCGGGATAGGGGCCGGGGAGCTGTTTTTT.

This clonotype was observed many times. The V and J genes are TRBV6-1 and TRBJ1-2; no firm D call. The CDR3 totals 17 residues. CDR1 is MNHNS, CDR2 SASEGT, per germline. Trimming cost V 5 bases and J 4 bases, with 23 bases left between them. CDR3 sequence reads: CASSHWQECRKTYGYTF. Written as DNA, the CDR3 is TGTGCCAGCAGTCATTGGCAGGAATGTAGAAAGACCTATGGCTACACCTTC.